This T cell receptor (beta chain) is drawn from a study of glioma-infiltrating T cells after dendritic cell vaccination (TCRdb year 2016). About the investigation overall: The cohort included around 15 glioblastoma patients drawn from Phase I and II dendritic cell vaccination trials, of whom 9 were newly diagnosed and 6 had recurrent disease. Autologous tumor lysate-pulsed dendritic cell vaccination was administered to the patients between about 2002 and 2013. The vaccine consisted of monocyte-derived dendritic cells cultured seven to eight days with IL-4 and GM-CSF, then pulsed overnight with autologous tumor lysate. Each patient got three intradermal injections of the dendritic cell vaccine, spaced at biweekly intervals, in the arm below the axilla. In glioblastoma patients vaccinated with dendritic cells, deep sequencing of TCR beta CDR3 regions served to measure the amount of tumor-infiltrating lymphocytes and to compare repertoires between tumor and blood. TCR sequencing metrics, including TIL content and tumor-blood repertoire overlap, were correlated with survival after dendritic cell vaccination. Here is what the overall study found, with its caveats: The cohort was small and heterogeneous, only a few patients had full blood and tumor sets, and even fewer had initial-recurrent tumor pairs. TCR clonality showed no direct relationship with survival, which suggests that a diverse polyclonal response may matter. The TCR overlap response model with three groups was called speculative and said to need prospective validation. After dendritic cell vaccination, a higher estimated pretreatment TIL content predicted longer time to progression and overall survival.

Turning to this clone: Its target antigen remains unknown. Base qualities are not provided; no much larger clone lies one nucleotide away.

The CDR1 and CDR2 encoded by the germline V gene are ENHRY and SYGVKD. There are 13 amino acids in the CDR3, from cysteine to phenylalanine inclusive. CDR3 DNA is the only sequence kept; it has 39 bases, read in frame from the first base. The junction carries 11 bases between V and J, which are trimmed by 6 bases and 5 bases respectively. Using the immunoSEQ assay, TCRB CDR3 regions were amplified from 1.5 to 2 micrograms of genomic DNA, or from all available DNA when less than that was on hand. The multiplex PCR relied on 60 forward primers for TCR V beta segments and 13 reverse primers for J beta segments. To estimate the number of reads per starting template, synthetic control templates were added to each sample at limiting dilution. The Illumina HiSeq System generated 87 bp sequencing reads. In the source study's methods: PCR and sequencing errors were removed by a nearest neighbor algorithm that merged closely related sequences. TCR overlap was measured as the percentage of unique tumor TCR beta sequences also present in the same patient's peripheral blood. TCRdb's version of the immuneACCESS table is confined to in-frame rearrangements and falls short of the full clone set. An unresolved V gene accounts for under half of the shortfall where checked; the remainder is of unknown origin. The V and J calls and clone size come from that table; D and trimming were worked out from the DNA. The sample table contains 75,000 to 95,000 clones; only one count was recorded for 70% to 90% of them. The ten largest account for approximately 2% of the sample.

Taken with the paper, the label for time point translates to: after dendritic cell vaccination, including at tumor progression/relapse. Patients were selected on the basis of adequate residual fresh-frozen tumor tissue and more than two years of available survival data. An isocitrate dehydrogenase mutation was not carried by any of the glioblastoma patients, although molecular status was otherwise variable. PBMC collection took place before vaccination, two weeks after the third vaccination, and at tumor progression if progression occurred. The Qiagen DNeasy Blood extraction Kit was used to extract genomic DNA.

The sequencing here drew on blood, taken after dendritic cell vaccination. The source is a human donor with glioblastoma. The V and J genes are TRBV10-3 and TRBJ1-5; no D gene is confidently identified. The DNA reads TGTGCCATCAGCACACTGGAGGATCAGCCCCAGCATTTT. Its protein product is CAISTLEDQPQHF.